These 30 T cell receptor beta chains were sequenced from one sample in a study of graft-versus-host responses after intestinal transplantation. TCRdb keeps only in-frame clones here, not all; method: immunoSEQ multiplex PCR. The sample lists 90,000 to 150,000 clones; over 85% were seen once. Their specific antigens are unknown. Sequencing used unstimulated CD4+ T cells sorted from spleen or lymph node cells, obtained before intestinal transplant. The receptors stem from a human donor who received an intestinal transplant.

The CDR3 sequence is CASSVQGYGANVLTF. The CDR3 DNA follows: TGCGCCAGCAGCGTACAGGGGTATGGGGCCAACGTCCTGACTTTC. This chain uses TRBV5-1 with TRBJ2-6; TRBD1 matches at 7 bases. The CDR3 length is 15 residues. Unmatched junction bases numbered 4, after V lost 4 bases and J lost 3 bases. CDR1 is SGHRS, CDR2 YFSETQ, per germline.

This rearrangement joins TRBV28 to TRBJ2-7, with TRBD2 identical over 7 bases. Germline V gene sequence: CDR1 MDHEN, CDR2 SYDVKM. The CDR3 has 13 residues. The V gene end was trimmed by 5 bases and the J gene end by 3 bases; junction bases not matched to a gene: 4. CDR3 sequence (DNA): TGTGCCAGCAGTAGGCCGGGGGGCTACGAGCAGTACTTC. Protein product: CASSRPGGYEQYF.

This chain connects TRBV6-5 to TRBJ2-1; 7 bases are a match to TRBD2. Per the germline V gene, CDR1 is MNHEY and CDR2 is SVGAGI. The length of the CDR3 is 14 residues. V lost 6 bases and J lost 1; bases outside the gene matches: 3. The CDR3 coding sequence is TGTGCCAGCAGCCCGGGGGGTTCCTACAATGAGCAGTTCTTC. Translating it yields CASSPGGSYNEQFF.

V gene TRBV19 combines with J gene TRBJ2-5; TRBD1 matches 8 bases. Germline loops: CDR1 LNHDA, CDR2 SQIVND (reference sequence). With V trimmed by 2 bases and J by 0 bases, 5 bases remained unmatched. The CDR3 is 16 amino acids. CDR3 residues: CASSIQQGAYQETQYF. As DNA, the CDR3 is TGTGCCAGTAGTATACAGCAGGGGGCCTACCAAGAGACCCAGTACTTC.

This clone was found once. The chain links TRBV29-1 to TRBJ1-1; D is perhaps TRBD1 (5 bases). Germline V gene data show CDR1 as SQVTM and CDR2 as ANQGSEA. The CDR3 covers 11 residues. Trimming took off 6 bases at V and 5 bases at J, with 10 bases between the two ends. The CDR3 coding sequence is TGCAGCGTCCAGGGTTGGACTGAAGCTTTCTTT. The encoded protein is CSVQGWTEAFF. Full variable domain (missing parts from reference TRBV29-1 and TRBJ1-1): SAVISQKPSRDICQRGTSLTIQCQVDSQVTMMFWYRQQPGQSLTLIATANQGSEATYESGFVIDKFPISRPNLTFSTLTVSNMSPEDSSIYLCSVQGWTEAFFGQGTRLTVV.

This sequence joins TRBV4-2 and TRBJ2-1; D gene ambiguous. The CDR3 contains 16 residues. CDR1 is LGHNA, CDR2 YNFKEQ, per germline. Trimming shortened V by 0 bases and J by 0 bases, and 9 bases separated the two germline ends. The chain's CDR3 is CASSQDGDVSYNEQFF. The DNA for the CDR3 is TGTGCCAGCAGCCAAGACGGCGACGTCTCCTACAATGAGCAGTTCTTC.

The chain combines TRBV10-3 with TRBJ2-2; TRBD2 matches 8 bases. V trimming: 2 bases; J trimming: 2 bases; junction bases outside the gene matches: 7. The germline gives CDR1 ENHRY, CDR2 SYGVKD. CDR3 length: 17 residues. The DNA for the CDR3 is TGTGCCATCAGTGAGCCCGGACTAGCCACCAACACCGGGGAGCTGTTTTTT. It yields the protein CAISEPGLATNTGELFF.

The chain is built from TRBV28 and TRBJ2-1; D not resolved. Germline V gene lookup returns CDR1 MDHEN and CDR2 SYDVKM. Trimming removed 3 bases at V and 6 bases at J, with 15 bases between. The CDR3 is made up of 15 amino acids. DNA of the CDR3: TGTGCCAGCAGTTTCGTAACAGCAATATCCAATGAGCAGTTCTTC. This codes for CASSFVTAISNEQFF.

The sample holds one count of this clone. The CDR3 DNA reads as TGTGCCAGCAGCCGGTCCGTAGAGCAGTATTTT. This encodes CASSRSVEQYF. The chain links TRBV7-9 to TRBJ2-3; D ambiguous. Trimming removed 5 bases at V and 11 bases at J, with 11 bases between. The CDR3 is 11 residues long. CDR1 SEHNR and CDR2 FQNEAQ come from the germline V gene (reference sequence).

The chain joins TRBV6-1 to TRBJ2-7, with 7 bases that match TRBD2. The J segment lost 3 bases and the V segment lost 5 bases, leaving 7 bases of the junction unmatched. This CDR3 comprises 14 residues. Germline V gene data show CDR1 as MNHNS and CDR2 as SASEGT. The CDR3 loop reads CASSPSGGVYEQYF. CDR3 nucleotides: TGTGCCAGCAGTCCTAGCGGAGGGGTCTACGAGCAGTACTTC.

This CDR3 reads CASSPGHPRGVNTEAFF. The CDR3 bases are TGTGCCAGCAGCCCCGGACATCCCCGCGGGGTGAACACTGAAGCTTTCTTT. This chain connects TRBV5-4 to TRBJ1-1, with a weak D call TRBD1 (5 bases). The CDR3 has 17 residues. Trimming took off 4 bases at V and 0 bases at J, with 19 bases between the two ends. Germline V gene sequence: CDR1 SGHNT, CDR2 YYREEE (reference sequence).

The chain combines TRBV27 with TRBJ2-1, with 13 nucleotides matching TRBD2. Germline CDR1 is MNHEY and CDR2 is SMNVEV (reference sequence). The V gene end was trimmed by 5 bases and the J gene end by 7 bases; junction bases not matched to a gene: 11. CDR3 length: 17 residues. CDR3 DNA: TGTGCCAGCAGTCGACTAGCGGGAGGCCTCACGGGGAATGAGCAGTTCTTC. The encoded protein is CASSRLAGGLTGNEQFF.

In its sample, this clone was seen once. The V call is TRBV15, the J call TRBJ2-3; 14 bases agree with TRBD2. Germline lookup yields CDR1 LNHNV and CDR2 YYDKDF (reference sequence). The CDR3 contains 20 residues. After removal of 0 bases from V and 0 bases from J, the junction contained 8 bases not matched to a gene. The CDR3 here is CATSRDRRTSGRPSTDTQYF. CDR3 sequence (DNA): TGTGCCACCAGCAGAGATCGCCGGACTAGCGGGAGGCCGAGCACAGATACGCAGTATTTT. The whole variable domain, filled in from reference TRBV15 and TRBJ2-3, reads DAMVIQNPRYQVTQFGKPVTLSCSQTLNHNVMYWYQQKSSQAPKLLFHYYDKDFNNEADTPDNFQSRRPNTSFCFLDIRSPGLGDTAMYLCATSRDRRTSGRPSTDTQYFGPGTRLTVL.

J is TRBJ2-7 and V is TRBV11-3; D remains ambiguous. Trimming removed 5 bases from V and 2 bases from J, with 16 bases in between. The CDR3 sequence is 15 residues long. Germline V gene data show CDR1 as SGHNT and CDR2 as YENEEA. The CDR3 DNA reads as TGTGCCAGCAGCCGCCAGATACGGTGGGCCTACGAGCAGTACTTC. Translating gives CASSRQIRWAYEQYF. Complete variable domain (other parts from reference TRBV11-3 and TRBJ2-7): EAGVVQSPRYKIIEKKQPVAFWCNPISGHNTLYWYLQNLGQGPELLIRYENEEAVDDSQLPKDRFSAERLKGVDSTLKIQPAELGDSAVYLCASSRQIRWAYEQYFGPGTRLTVT.

The chain combines TRBV11-2 with TRBJ2-1; 13 bases are shared with TRBD2. This CDR3 is built from 15 residues. Germline V CDR1 and CDR2: SGHAT, FQNNGV. V was pared by 1 base and J by 8 bases, with 2 bases of the junction left unmatched. The CDR3 loop reads CASSLGTSGRDEQFF. In DNA, the CDR3 is TGTGCCAGCAGCTTAGGGACTAGCGGGAGAGATGAGCAGTTCTTC. Complete variable domain (other parts from reference TRBV11-2 and TRBJ2-1): EAGVAQSPRYKIIEKRQSVAFWCNPISGHATLYWYQQILGQGPKLLIQFQNNGVVDDSQLPKDRFSAERLKGVDSTLKIQPAKLEDSAVYLCASSLGTSGRDEQFFGPGTRLTVL.

This clone showed up just once. The V gene is TRBV19, the J gene TRBJ2-5; 7 bases agree with TRBD2. V gave up 2 bases and J gave up 5 bases; unmatched junction bases: 23. Germline CDR1 reads LNHDA; CDR2 reads SQIVND (reference sequence). This CDR3 is 20 amino acids long. This CDR3 reads CASSISAGWGEGLYGETQYF. As DNA, the CDR3 is TGTGCCAGTAGTATATCGGCCGGTTGGGGGGAGGGCCTTTACGGGGAGACCCAGTACTTC.

V gene TRBV2 combines with J gene TRBJ2-4; D tentatively fits TRBD1 or TRBD2 (5 bases each). The CDR3 contains 15 residues. Germline values: CDR1 SNHLY, CDR2 FYNNEI. Trimming pared 0 bases from V and 4 bases from J, leaving 10 bases between. The DNA for the CDR3 is TGTGCCAGCAGTGAAGCTCCGGGACGGAAAAACATTCAGTACTTC. This translates into CASSEAPGRKNIQYF.

For the CDR3, the DNA is TGTGCCAGCAGTTTCTCAGGGACTACCCGTCCGGAACAGTTCTTC. Encoded protein: CASSFSGTTRPEQFF. The rearrangement links TRBV28 to TRBJ2-1, with TRBD2 matching 7 bases. This CDR3 is built from 15 residues. J was trimmed by 13 bases and V by 3 bases; bases with no gene match: 15. Germline CDR1 MDHEN, CDR2 SYDVKM.

The chain combines TRBV11-2 with TRBJ1-5; TRBD1 agrees at 9 bases. Trimming took 0 bases from V and 1 from J; bases not matched to a gene: 13. CDR1 and CDR2 from the germline V gene are SGHAT and FQNNGV. The CDR3 spans 20 residues. The CDR3 nucleotides are TGTGCCAGCAGCTTAGATCCCCCGGGACAGGGCAGATTGAGCAATCAGCCCCAGCATTTT. Amino acids: CASSLDPPGQGRLSNQPQHF. Combining the CDR3 with reference TRBV11-2 and TRBJ1-5 gives the whole variable domain EAGVAQSPRYKIIEKRQSVAFWCNPISGHATLYWYQQILGQGPKLLIQFQNNGVVDDSQLPKDRFSAERLKGVDSTLKIQPAKLEDSAVYLCASSLDPPGQGRLSNQPQHFGDGTRLSIL.

CDR3 DNA: TGTGCCAGTAGCCTCGGACTGCACTCCTACGAGCAGTACTTC. Encoded protein: CASSLGLHSYEQYF. The gene calls are TRBV19 and TRBJ2-7; D may be TRBD2 (5 bases). CDR1 and CDR2 (germline): LNHDA, SQIVND (reference sequence). The CDR3 has 14 residues. V dropped 6 bases and J dropped 0 bases, with 12 bases sitting between them.

This chain connects TRBV5-1 to TRBJ2-1, with 10 nucleotides matching TRBD2. There are 14 residues in the CDR3. CDR1 and CDR2 (germline): SGHRS, YFSETQ. Germline trimming cut 3 bases from V and 15 bases from J; bases unmatched to any gene: 12. CDR3 protein: CASSSSTSGLLLFF. The CDR3 nucleotides read TGCGCCAGCAGCTCCTCGACTAGCGGGTTGCTGCTGTTCTTC.

The gene calls are TRBV27 and TRBJ1-2; D is perhaps TRBD1 (6 bases). CDR3 length equals 13 residues. CDR1 MNHEY and CDR2 SMNVEV come from the germline V gene (reference sequence). Trimming pared 0 bases from V and 8 bases from J, leaving 10 bases between. CDR3 in amino acids: CASSLSPGDGYTF. The CDR3 nucleotides read TGTGCCAGCAGTTTATCACCAGGGGACGGCTACACCTTC.

This chain joins TRBV5-1 and TRBJ1-2, with D perhaps TRBD1 (5 bases). Germline V gene data show CDR1 as SGHRS and CDR2 as YFSETQ. Trimming cost V 4 bases and J 0 bases, with 13 bases left between them. There are 15 residues in the CDR3. DNA of the CDR3: TGCGCCAGCAGCCCGACAGATACAGCTAACTATGGCTACACCTTC. It yields the protein CASSPTDTANYGYTF.

The chain uses TRBV4-1 and TRBJ2-2; TRBD1 agrees at 7 bases. The ends lost 5 bases at V and 6 bases at J; junction bases unmatched: 0. Germline CDR1 reads MGHRA; CDR2 reads YSYEKL. The CDR3 loop spans 12 amino acids. The chain's CDR3 is CASSDRAGELFF. Here the CDR3 DNA reads TGCGCCAGCAGCGACAGGGCCGGGGAGCTGTTTTTT.

This clone was seen once. The rearrangement joins TRBV5-1 to TRBJ2-7, with 10 positions matching TRBD2. Unmatched junction bases numbered 11, after V lost 4 bases and J lost 7 bases. The germline V gene has CDR1 SGHRS and CDR2 YFSETQ. The CDR3 totals 15 residues. The CDR3 sequence is CASSNTGTSVREQYF. The CDR3, as DNA: TGCGCCAGCAGCAATACCGGGACTAGCGTTCGGGAGCAGTACTTC. Supplemented by reference TRBV5-1 and TRBJ2-7, the full variable domain reads KAGVTQTPRYLIKTRGQQVTLSCSPISGHRSVSWYQQTPGQGLQFLFEYFSETQRNKGNFPGRFSGRQFSNSRSEMNVSTLELGDSALYLCASSNTGTSVREQYFGPGTRLTVT.

The rearrangement joins TRBV7-3 to TRBJ2-7, with 7 bases that match TRBD2. CDR3 length: 15 residues. V lost 2 bases to trimming and J lost 0 bases; unmatched junction nucleotides: 4. Per the germline V gene, CDR1 is SGHTA and CDR2 is FQGTGA. CDR3: CASSLWEGYSYEQYF. CDR3 DNA sequence: TGTGCCAGCAGCTTATGGGAGGGATACTCCTACGAGCAGTACTTC.

V usage is TRBV11-2 and J usage is TRBJ2-1, with 11 bases aligning to TRBD2. The CDR3 spans 15 residues. The germline gives CDR1 SGHAT, CDR2 FQNNGV. V shed 1 base, J shed 10 bases, and the junction held 6 bases outside the gene matches. The CDR3 DNA follows: TGTGCCAGCAGCTTAGTAGCGGGAGGGCTTGGGGAGCAGTTCTTC. It codes for CASSLVAGGLGEQFF. Together with reference TRBV11-2 and TRBJ2-1, the CDR3 gives the full variable domain: EAGVAQSPRYKIIEKRQSVAFWCNPISGHATLYWYQQILGQGPKLLIQFQNNGVVDDSQLPKDRFSAERLKGVDSTLKIQPAKLEDSAVYLCASSLVAGGLGEQFFGPGTRLTVL.

The V call is TRBV10-2, the J call TRBJ2-7; TRBD2 agrees at 14 bases. V lost 6 bases and J lost 4; bases outside the gene matches: 5. This CDR3 is 15 amino acids long. Germline V lookup: CDR1 WSHSY, CDR2 SAAADI. Written as DNA, the CDR3 is TGCGCCAGCAGGGGGGGACTAGCGGGAGCATACGAGCAGTACTTC. It is translated as CASRGGLAGAYEQYF.

The chain has TRBV28 and TRBJ2-7; TRBD2 might be the D (7 bases). The CDR3 has 16 residues. CDR1 is MDHEN, CDR2 SYDVKM, per germline. Trimming took 4 bases from V and 2 from J, leaving 18 bases between them. The CDR3: CASSSPGGRGTYEQYF. Here the CDR3 DNA reads TGTGCCAGCAGTTCCCCCGGGGGGCGGGGGACCTACGAGCAGTACTTC.

V and J are TRBV6-5 and TRBJ2-2; a possible D gene is TRBD1 (5 bases). Trimming removed 8 bases at V and 6 bases at J, with 7 bases between. CDR3 length: 11 residues. Per germline, CDR1 MNHEY and CDR2 SVGAGI. The CDR3 loop reads CASQGPGELFF. Written as DNA, the CDR3 is TGTGCCAGCCAGGGTCCCGGGGAGCTGTTTTTT.